A selection of T cell receptor beta chains follows, all from one sample in a study of identical twins. One entry per CDR3 protein results from TCRdb running MiXCR on the 5' RACE reads. This table holds roughly 1,500,000 distinct CDR3 sequences, about 31% found once. The sample taken for sequencing was cord blood. These receptors were collected from a newborn girl in good health. CDR3s include the opening cysteine and the closing phenylalanine or tryptophan. The D gene is left open where the match is weak. Clone size is not always given. Where it is, it says once, few, many or a class for expanded clones.

d_call: TRBD2; clone_size: -; v_call: TRBV20-1; j_call: TRBJ2-1; cdr3_nt: TGCAGTGCTAGTGATTTTAGCGGGAGTTCATACAATGAGCAGTTCTTC; cdr3_aa: CSASDFSGSSYNEQFF
d_call: -; clone_size: -; v_call: TRBV12-3/TRBV12-4; j_call: TRBJ2-1; cdr3_nt: TGTGCCAGCAGCCTGAGCGATTCCAATTATGAGCAGTTCTTC; cdr3_aa: CASSLSDSNYEQFF
d_call: -; clone_size: few; v_call: TRBV29-1; j_call: TRBJ1-5; cdr3_nt: TGCAGCGTTGTGCCTCCAGCGCCGAATCAGCCCCAGCATTTT; cdr3_aa: CSVVPPAPNQPQHF
d_call: TRBD2; clone_size: few; v_call: TRBV11-2; j_call: TRBJ2-1; cdr3_nt: TGTGCCAGCAGCTTAGACCAACTAGCGCTAAATGAGCAGTTCTTC; cdr3_aa: CASSLDQLALNEQFF
d_call: -; clone_size: -; v_call: TRBV29-1; j_call: TRBJ2-7; cdr3_nt: TGCAGCGGACTCCACAATGAGCAGTACTTC; cdr3_aa: CSGLHNEQYF
d_call: TRBD2; clone_size: few; v_call: TRBV7-9; j_call: TRBJ2-1; cdr3_nt: TGTGCCAGCACCAGTAGCGGGAGAACCTACAATGAGCAGTTCTTC; cdr3_aa: CASTSSGRTYNEQFF
d_call: TRBD2; clone_size: -; v_call: TRBV7-2; j_call: TRBJ2-7; cdr3_nt: TGTGCCAGCAGCTTAGTGGGACTAGCGGGAGACAGCGAGCAGTACTTC; cdr3_aa: CASSLVGLAGDSEQYF
d_call: -; clone_size: few; v_call: TRBV6-1; j_call: TRBJ1-2; cdr3_nt: TGTGCCAGCAGTGAAGGGAGGGCAGGCTATGGCTACACCTTC; cdr3_aa: CASSEGRAGYGYTF
d_call: TRBD1; clone_size: few; v_call: TRBV10-3; j_call: TRBJ1-2; cdr3_nt: TGTGCCATCAGGGCAGGGGGGCCTTTAAACTATGGCTACACCTTC; cdr3_aa: CAIRAGGPLNYGYTF
d_call: -; clone_size: -; v_call: TRBV5-1; j_call: TRBJ2-2; cdr3_nt: TGCGCCAGCAGCAACGGACTATCCCCAGCCGGGGAGCTGTTTTTT; cdr3_aa: CASSNGLSPAGELFF
d_call: -; clone_size: -; v_call: TRBV28; j_call: TRBJ2-2; cdr3_nt: TGTGCCAGCAGACAGGGTCCGAACACCGGGGAGCTGTTTTTT; cdr3_aa: CASRQGPNTGELFF
d_call: TRBD1; clone_size: -; v_call: TRBV11-2; j_call: TRBJ1-6; cdr3_nt: TGTGCCAGCAGCTCGCGACAGGGTACGGGTTCACCCCCCCACTTT; cdr3_aa: CASSSRQGTGSPPHF
d_call: TRBD1; clone_size: -; v_call: TRBV5-5; j_call: TRBJ1-4; cdr3_nt: TGTGCCAGCAGCTTCGGACAGGGGGCAACTAATGAAAAACTGTTTTTT; cdr3_aa: CASSFGQGATNEKLFF
d_call: -; clone_size: -; v_call: TRBV7-2; j_call: TRBJ2-3; cdr3_nt: TGTGCCAGCAGCTTAGAGACTTCTAGCACAGATACGCAGTATTTT; cdr3_aa: CASSLETSSTDTQYF
d_call: -; clone_size: few; v_call: TRBV29-1; j_call: TRBJ2-7; cdr3_nt: TGCAGCGCTGTGACAAGTACGGGCTACGAGCAGTACTTC; cdr3_aa: CSAVTSTGYEQYF
d_call: -; clone_size: -; v_call: TRBV5-1; j_call: TRBJ2-2; cdr3_nt: TGCGCCAGCAGCTTGGAACTAGCGAACACCGGGGAGCTGTTTTTT; cdr3_aa: CASSLELANTGELFF
d_call: TRBD1; clone_size: few; v_call: TRBV2; j_call: TRBJ2-7; cdr3_nt: TGTGCCAGCTTCCGGGACAGGAACTCCTACGAGCAGTACTTC; cdr3_aa: CASFRDRNSYEQYF
d_call: -; clone_size: -; v_call: TRBV2; j_call: TRBJ2-7; cdr3_nt: TGTGCCAGCAGTGAACTAAGACAGGCCTACGAGCAGTACTTC; cdr3_aa: CASSELRQAYEQYF
d_call: -; clone_size: -; v_call: TRBV11-3; j_call: TRBJ2-5; cdr3_nt: TGTGCCAGCAGCTCGATCGAGTCTCAAGAGACCCAGTACTTC; cdr3_aa: CASSSIESQETQYF
d_call: -; clone_size: -; v_call: TRBV20-1; j_call: TRBJ2-1; cdr3_nt: TGCAGTGCTAGTCTTACCGACCCGAGACTCCTATGGAATGAGCAGTTCTTC; cdr3_aa: CSASLTDPRLLWNEQFF
d_call: -; clone_size: -; v_call: TRBV12-3/TRBV12-4; j_call: TRBJ1-5; cdr3_nt: TGTGCCAGCAGTGCGGCGGGTATGGGAAATCAGCCCCAGCATTTT; cdr3_aa: CASSAAGMGNQPQHF
d_call: TRBD2; clone_size: -; v_call: TRBV7-2; j_call: TRBJ2-7; cdr3_nt: TGTGCCAACAGCCTAGGACTAGTCTCCTACGAGCAGTACTTC; cdr3_aa: CANSLGLVSYEQYF
d_call: TRBD2; clone_size: few; v_call: TRBV20-1; j_call: TRBJ2-7; cdr3_nt: TGCAGGGACGAGGGACTAGCGGGAAATGAGCAGTACTTC; cdr3_aa: CRDEGLAGNEQYF
d_call: -; clone_size: few; v_call: TRBV6-6; j_call: TRBJ2-1; cdr3_nt: TGTGCCAGCAGTTACTCGACCCCGGGCAATGAGCAGTTCTTC; cdr3_aa: CASSYSTPGNEQFF
d_call: TRBD1; clone_size: few; v_call: TRBV2; j_call: TRBJ2-2; cdr3_nt: TGTGCCAGCAGGCTACAGGGGGCCGGGGAGCTGTTTTTT; cdr3_aa: CASRLQGAGELFF
d_call: -; clone_size: -; v_call: TRBV7-2; j_call: TRBJ1-3; cdr3_nt: TGTGCCAGCAGCTTAGTAGTCTCTGGAAACACCATATATTTT; cdr3_aa: CASSLVVSGNTIYF
d_call: TRBD2; clone_size: few; v_call: TRBV20-1; j_call: TRBJ2-5; cdr3_nt: TGCAGTGCTCTTAGCGGGGGGGAGACCCAGTACTTC; cdr3_aa: CSALSGGETQYF
d_call: -; clone_size: few; v_call: TRBV27; j_call: TRBJ1-6; cdr3_nt: TGTGCCAGCACCGGGGACGGAAATAATTCACCCCTCCACTTT; cdr3_aa: CASTGDGNNSPLHF
d_call: -; clone_size: -; v_call: TRBV24-1; j_call: TRBJ2-1; cdr3_nt: TGTGCCACCAGTGATTCCGGGCGGGGTGGGCAGTTCTTC; cdr3_aa: CATSDSGRGGQFF
d_call: -; clone_size: -; v_call: TRBV5-6; j_call: TRBJ1-2; cdr3_nt: TGTGCCAGCAGCTTGGTCCCACAGGACCCTAACTATGGCTACACCTTC; cdr3_aa: CASSLVPQDPNYGYTF
d_call: TRBD1; clone_size: -; v_call: TRBV28; j_call: TRBJ1-5; cdr3_nt: TGTGCCAGCAGTTTTCTCGGACGTTGGACAGGGGGCCAACCCCAGCATTTT; cdr3_aa: CASSFLGRWTGGQPQHF
d_call: -; clone_size: few; v_call: TRBV20-1; j_call: TRBJ2-4; cdr3_nt: TGCAGTGCCTTTAATCCGAACATTCAGTACTTC; cdr3_aa: CSAFNPNIQYF
d_call: -; clone_size: once; v_call: TRBV20-1; j_call: TRBJ1-4; cdr3_nt: TGCAGTGCTAGAGATGGGGCGGATAATGAAAAACTGTTTTTT; cdr3_aa: CSARDGADNEKLFF
d_call: TRBD1; clone_size: many; v_call: TRBV12-3/TRBV12-4; j_call: TRBJ2-3; cdr3_nt: TGCGCCAGCAGCCCGGGACAGGGATCCACAGATACGCAGTATTTT; cdr3_aa: CASSPGQGSTDTQYF
d_call: TRBD2; clone_size: many; v_call: TRBV4-2; j_call: TRBJ2-5; cdr3_nt: TGTGCCAGCAGCCAAAAAGCTTCCGGACTAGCGGGGTTCCAAGAGACCCAGTACTTC; cdr3_aa: CASSQKASGLAGFQETQYF
d_call: -; clone_size: few; v_call: TRBV18; j_call: TRBJ2-1; cdr3_nt: TGTGCCAGCTCACCGCTGGGCAGGGCCTTCTACAATGAGCAGTTCTTC; cdr3_aa: CASSPLGRAFYNEQFF
d_call: -; clone_size: -; v_call: TRBV27; j_call: TRBJ2-5; cdr3_nt: TGTGCCAGCAGTTTCCCTGCCCAGGAGCAGTACTTC; cdr3_aa: CASSFPAQEQYF